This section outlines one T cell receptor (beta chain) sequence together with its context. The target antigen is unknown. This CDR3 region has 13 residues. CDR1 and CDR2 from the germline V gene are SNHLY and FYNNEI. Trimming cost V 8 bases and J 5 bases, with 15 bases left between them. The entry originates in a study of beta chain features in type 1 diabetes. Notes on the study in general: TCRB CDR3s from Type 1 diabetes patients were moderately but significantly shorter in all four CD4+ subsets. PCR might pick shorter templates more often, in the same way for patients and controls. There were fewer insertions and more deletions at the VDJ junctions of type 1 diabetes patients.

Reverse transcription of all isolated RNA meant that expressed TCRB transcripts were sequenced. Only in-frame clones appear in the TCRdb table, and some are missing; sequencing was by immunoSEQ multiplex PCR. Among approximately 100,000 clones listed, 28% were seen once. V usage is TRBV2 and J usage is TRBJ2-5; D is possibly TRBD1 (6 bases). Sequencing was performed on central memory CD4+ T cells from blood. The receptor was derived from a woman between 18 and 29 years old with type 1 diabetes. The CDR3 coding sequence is TGTGCCAGCGAAGGGGGAAGAGGCGAGACCCAGTACTTC. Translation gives CASEGGRGETQYF.